These 21 T cell receptor beta chains came from one sample sequenced in a study of CD8 T cells in Susac syndrome. Random hexamers primed reverse transcription of about 0.5 to 1 ug RNA. TCRdb fed the immunoSEQ multiplex PCR reads into MiXCR, producing one record per CDR3 protein. Among about 120,000 distinct CDR3 sequences listed, around 94% were seen once. The sample consisted of CD8+ T cells from PBMCs. These TCRs come from a human donor with Susac syndrome.

The CDR3 protein is CSVEDPRVLDGYTF. In DNA form, the CDR3 reads TGCAGCGTTGAAGACCCCAGGGTATTGGATGGCTACACCTTC. The gene calls are TRBV29-1 and TRBJ1-2; tentative D call: TRBD1 (5 bases). The V gene lost 0 bases and the J gene lost 6 bases, with 14 bases spanning the gap. Germline V gives CDR1 SQVTM, CDR2 ANQGSEA. The length of the CDR3 is 14 residues.

V is TRBV20-1 and J is TRBJ2-3; no clear D gene. The V and J ends lost 0 bases and 9 bases respectively, with 13 bases between them. CDR1 is DFQATT, CDR2 SNEGSKA, per germline (reference sequence). The CDR3 consists of 13 residues. DNA for the CDR3: TGCAGTGCTAGAGAACGGTACTTCGCAACGCAGTATTTT. Its translation: CSARERYFATQYF.

The chain combines TRBV5-1 with TRBJ2-7; D possibly matches TRBD1 or TRBD2 (6 bases each). Germline V gene data show CDR1 as SGHRS and CDR2 as YFSETQ. The CDR3 spans 14 residues. Trimming removed 0 bases at V and 6 bases at J, with 13 bases between. CDR3 in DNA: TGCGCCAGCAGCTTGGTACAGGGAGGTCGCGAGCAGTACTTC. Encoded protein: CASSLVQGGREQYF.

This clonotype was seen just once. This chain links TRBV3-1 with TRBJ2-1; unclear D gene. Germline-derived CDR1 and CDR2 are LGHDT and YNNKEL (reference sequence). The CDR3 extends over 13 amino acids. Trimming cost V 0 bases and J 6 bases, with 6 bases left between them. The CDR3 region has the DNA TGTGCCAGCAGCCAAGATCCGCTCAATGAGCAGTTCTTC. The encoded protein is CASSQDPLNEQFF.

This rearrangement joins TRBV12-3 or TRBV12-4 to TRBJ1-3; D remains ambiguous. Trimming removed 4 bases at V and 5 bases at J, with 18 bases between. This CDR3 comprises 16 residues. The chain's CDR3 is CASSYPSLTLRNTIYF. CDR3 DNA: TGTGCCAGCAGTTACCCGTCCCTGACGCTAAGAAACACCATATATTTT.

CDR3 nucleotides: TGTGCCAGCAGCGGACTATCTAGCGGACCCTACGAGCAGTACTTC. This encodes CASSGLSSGPYEQYF. The chain has TRBV9 and TRBJ2-7; 7 bases align to TRBD2. J was trimmed by 2 bases and V by 3 bases; bases with no gene match: 8. This CDR3 has 15 residues. Germline assignment: CDR1 SGDLS and CDR2 YYNGEE.

The V and J genes are TRBV27 and TRBJ2-3; no reliable D call. The germline V and J ends were trimmed by 8 bases and 15 bases, with 21 bases remaining between them. The CDR3 spans 12 residues. The germline CDR1 and CDR2 sequences are MNHEY and SMNVEV (reference sequence). In DNA form, the CDR3 reads TGTGCCAGCCTAATCCTCAACGTGCCATCTTATTTT. Translation gives CASLILNVPSYF.

This chain joins TRBV19 and TRBJ1-1; D perhaps matches TRBD1 (5 bases). CDR1 LNHDA and CDR2 SQIVND come from the germline V gene (reference sequence). V lost 3 bases, J lost 0 bases, and 14 bases lay in between. This CDR3 is built from 16 residues. The CDR3 region is CASSIGGAGMNTEAFF. Written as DNA, the CDR3 is TGTGCCAGTAGTATTGGTGGGGCGGGGATGAACACTGAAGCTTTCTTT.

The chain carries TRBV11-2 and TRBJ2-1, with a tentative D call TRBD1 (6 bases). Germline-derived CDR1 and CDR2 are SGHAT and FQNNGV. CDR3 length equals 15 residues. Deletions cut 1 base from V and 8 bases from J, with 15 bases between. The CDR3 spells CASSLAGRGVDEQFF. The CDR3 DNA reads as TGTGCCAGCAGCTTAGCGGGCAGGGGAGTGGATGAGCAGTTCTTC.

The V gene is TRBV19, the J gene TRBJ2-5, with D possibly TRBD2 on 5 matching bases. V lost 7 bases, J lost 5 bases, and 11 bases lay in between. Germline values: CDR1 LNHDA, CDR2 SQIVND (reference sequence). The CDR3 totals 12 residues. The CDR3, as DNA: TGTGCCAGTACTGAGGGCGGGGAGACCCAGTACTTC. Its protein is CASTEGGETQYF.

The CDR3 DNA follows: TGCGCCAGCAGCTCGGATAACAGGGGAATCTACGAGCAGTACTTC. Translating it yields CASSSDNRGIYEQYF. The V call is TRBV5-1, the J call TRBJ2-7, with 7 bases aligning to TRBD1. Germline V gene lookup returns CDR1 SGHRS and CDR2 YFSETQ. This CDR3 contains 15 residues. Germline trimming cut 3 bases from V and 3 bases from J; bases unmatched to any gene: 9.

The sample holds one count of this clonotype. V usage is TRBV7-8 and J usage is TRBJ2-1; the D gene is possibly TRBD1 (7 bases). This CDR3 is built from 17 residues. Trimming took 5 bases from V and 8 from J, leaving 25 bases between them. Germline lookup yields CDR1 SGHVS and CDR2 FQNEAQ. The CDR3 DNA reads TGTGCCAGCAGCCCTTCGGGGGTAGGGGGCGCAGTCCATGAGCAGTTCTTC. Translation gives CASSPSGVGGAVHEQFF.

This chain links TRBV4-1 with TRBJ1-1; possibly TRBD1 for D (6 bases). The CDR3 has 16 amino acids. Germline values: CDR1 MGHRA, CDR2 YSYEKL. Trimming removed 0 bases from V and 0 bases from J, with 11 bases in between. CDR3 protein: CASSQDQGLLNTEAFF. DNA for the CDR3: TGCGCCAGCAGCCAAGATCAGGGGCTTTTGAACACTGAAGCTTTCTTT.

The chain has TRBV4-2 and TRBJ2-3; 8 nucleotides align to TRBD2. V lost 2 bases to trimming and J lost 4 bases; unmatched junction nucleotides: 5. Germline-derived CDR1 and CDR2 are LGHNA and YNFKEQ. The CDR3 runs 15 residues. The CDR3 spells CASSQQDSGADTQYF. DNA for the CDR3: TGTGCCAGCAGCCAACAGGATAGCGGGGCAGATACGCAGTATTTT.

V gene TRBV14 combines with J gene TRBJ2-3; TRBD2 might be the D (5 bases). Germline V gives CDR1 SGHDN, CDR2 FVKESK. Trimming took off 4 bases at V and 6 bases at J, with 20 bases between the two ends. The CDR3 spans 16 residues. CDR3 in amino acids: CASSPRAGGGKDTQYF. The CDR3 nucleotides read TGTGCCAGCAGCCCCCGGGCCGGAGGCGGAAAGGATACGCAGTATTTT.

This chain links TRBV4-1 with TRBJ2-7; 9 bases match TRBD1. The CDR3 runs 13 residues. After removal of 3 bases from V and 6 bases from J, the junction contained 3 bases not matched to a gene. CDR1 and CDR2 from the germline V gene are MGHRA and YSYEKL. CDR3 in amino acids: CASSQGQGTEQYF. The CDR3 DNA reads TGCGCCAGCAGCCAGGGACAGGGAACCGAGCAGTACTTC.

V and J are TRBV12-5 and TRBJ2-5; 7 bases map to TRBD1. Trimming took 1 base from V and 0 from J; bases not matched to a gene: 8. Germline values: CDR1 LGHNT, CDR2 FRNRAP. The CDR3 sequence is 17 residues long. The CDR3 sequence is CASGLATDRAYQETQYF. The DNA of the CDR3 is TGTGCTAGTGGTTTGGCTACCGACAGGGCGTACCAAGAGACCCAGTACTTC. Based on the CDR3 plus reference TRBV12-5 and TRBJ2-5, the full variable domain is DARVTQTPRHKVTEMGQEVTMRCQPILGHNTVFWYRQTMMQGLELLAYFRNRAPLDDSGMPKDRFSAEMPDATLATLKIQPSEPRDSAVYFCASGLATDRAYQETQYFGPGTRLLVL.

The chain uses TRBV29-1 and TRBJ2-1; 7 nucleotides line up with TRBD1. Germline V gene lookup returns CDR1 SQVTM and CDR2 ANQGSEA. Trimming took 3 bases from V and 5 from J; bases not matched to a gene: 7. The CDR3 is 14 amino acids. CDR3 loop: CSVDLAGGNNEQFF. CDR3 DNA sequence: TGCAGCGTTGATCTGGCAGGGGGAAACAATGAGCAGTTCTTC.

This clonotype appeared once. The V and J genes are TRBV12-3 or TRBV12-4 and TRBJ2-2; D perhaps matches TRBD2 (5 bases). The CDR3 contains 13 residues. V lost 5 bases, J lost 6 bases, and 10 bases lay in between. DNA of the CDR3: TGTGCCAGCAGTCTAAGACTATCCGGGGAGCTGTTTTTT. This sequence encodes CASSLRLSGELFF.

The chain combines TRBV19 with TRBJ1-5; D is perhaps TRBD1 (5 bases). Looked up from germline, CDR1 is LNHDA and CDR2 is SQIVND (reference sequence). Trimming stripped 10 bases from V and 3 bases from J, with 16 bases between. This CDR3 comprises 14 residues. The CDR3 nucleotides read TGTGCCACCCTCGGGGGACGGAACAATCAGCCCCAGCATTTT. Its protein product is CATLGGRNNQPQHF. The entire variable domain, with the rest obtained from reference TRBV19 and TRBJ1-5, is as follows: DGGITQSPKYLFRKEGQNVTLSCEQNLNHDAMYWYRQDPGQGLRLIYYSQIVNDFQKGDIAEGYSVSREKKESFPLTVTSAQKNPTAFYLCATLGGRNNQPQHFGDGTRLSIL.

The gene calls are TRBV2 and TRBJ1-4; the D is unclear. V gave up 4 bases and J gave up 5 bases, with 11 bases separating them. Per germline, CDR1 SNHLY and CDR2 FYNNEI. The CDR3 has 14 amino acids. The CDR3 region has the DNA TGTGCCAGCAGTGGGTCCTACGACAATGAAAAACTGTTTTTT. Its translation: CASSGSYDNEKLFF.